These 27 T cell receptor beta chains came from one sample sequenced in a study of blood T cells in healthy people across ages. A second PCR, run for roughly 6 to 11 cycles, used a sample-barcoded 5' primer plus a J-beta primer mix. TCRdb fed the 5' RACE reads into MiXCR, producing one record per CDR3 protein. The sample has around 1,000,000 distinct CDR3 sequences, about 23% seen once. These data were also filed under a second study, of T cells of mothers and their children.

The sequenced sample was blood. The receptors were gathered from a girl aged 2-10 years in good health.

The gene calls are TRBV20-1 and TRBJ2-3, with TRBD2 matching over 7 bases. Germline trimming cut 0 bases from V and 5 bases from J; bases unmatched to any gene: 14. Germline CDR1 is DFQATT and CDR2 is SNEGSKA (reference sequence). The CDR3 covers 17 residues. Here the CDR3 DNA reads TGCAGTGCTAGAGATTTGGTCGAGGGAGGGCCGCTAGATACGCAGTATTTT. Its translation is CSARDLVEGGPLDTQYF.

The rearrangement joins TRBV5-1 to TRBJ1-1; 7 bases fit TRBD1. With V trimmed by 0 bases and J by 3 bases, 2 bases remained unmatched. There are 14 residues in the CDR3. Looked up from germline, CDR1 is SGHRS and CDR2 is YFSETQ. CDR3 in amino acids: CASSLGDRDTEAFF. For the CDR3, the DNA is TGCGCCAGCAGCTTGGGCGACAGGGACACTGAAGCTTTCTTT.

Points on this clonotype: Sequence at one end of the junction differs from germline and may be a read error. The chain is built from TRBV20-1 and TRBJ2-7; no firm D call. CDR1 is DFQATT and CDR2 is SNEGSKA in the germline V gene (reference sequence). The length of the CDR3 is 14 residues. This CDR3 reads CSARDRVLTSEHYF. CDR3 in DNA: TGCAGTGCTAGAGATCGGGTCCTGACCAGCGAGCACTACTTC.

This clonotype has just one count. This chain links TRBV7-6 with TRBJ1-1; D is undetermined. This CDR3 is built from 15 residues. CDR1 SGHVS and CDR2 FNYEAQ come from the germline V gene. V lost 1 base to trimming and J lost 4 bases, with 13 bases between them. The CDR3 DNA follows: TGTGCCAGCAGCTTAGAGCTATCGGGTAGCACTGAAGCTTTCTTT. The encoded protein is CASSLELSGSTEAFF.

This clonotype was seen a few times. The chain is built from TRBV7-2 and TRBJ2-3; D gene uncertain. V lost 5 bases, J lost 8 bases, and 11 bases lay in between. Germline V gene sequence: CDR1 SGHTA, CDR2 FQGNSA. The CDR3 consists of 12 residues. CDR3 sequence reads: CASSLSQLTQYF. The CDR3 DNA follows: TGTGCCAGCAGCCTCTCTCAACTTACGCAGTATTTT.

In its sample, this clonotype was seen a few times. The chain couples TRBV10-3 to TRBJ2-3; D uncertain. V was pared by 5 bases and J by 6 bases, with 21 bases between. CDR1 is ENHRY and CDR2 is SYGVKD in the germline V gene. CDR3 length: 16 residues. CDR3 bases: TGTGCCATCAGTCCTCGGACCGGGCCCTACGTCGATACGCAGTATTTT. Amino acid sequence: CAISPRTGPYVDTQYF.

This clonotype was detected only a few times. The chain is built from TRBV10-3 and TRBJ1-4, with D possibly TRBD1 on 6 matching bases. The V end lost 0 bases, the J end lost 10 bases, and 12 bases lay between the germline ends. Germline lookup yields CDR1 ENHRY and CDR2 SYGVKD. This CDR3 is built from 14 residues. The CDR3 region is CAISESAGEGKLFF. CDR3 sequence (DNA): TGTGCCATCAGTGAGTCCGCAGGGGAGGGAAAACTGTTTTTT.

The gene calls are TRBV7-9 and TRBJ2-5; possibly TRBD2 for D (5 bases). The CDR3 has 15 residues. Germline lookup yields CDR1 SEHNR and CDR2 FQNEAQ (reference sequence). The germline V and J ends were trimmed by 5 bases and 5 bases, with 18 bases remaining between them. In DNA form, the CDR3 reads TGTGCCAGCAGCGGACTTGAAGGGCCCCGGGAGACCCAGTACTTC. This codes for CASSGLEGPRETQYF. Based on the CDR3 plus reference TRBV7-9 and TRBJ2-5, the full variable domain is DTGVSQNPRHKITKRGQNVTFRCDPISEHNRLYWYRQTLGQGPEFLTYFQNEAQLEKSRLLSDRFSAERPKGSFSTLEIQRTEQGDSAMYLCASSGLEGPRETQYFGPGTRLLVL.

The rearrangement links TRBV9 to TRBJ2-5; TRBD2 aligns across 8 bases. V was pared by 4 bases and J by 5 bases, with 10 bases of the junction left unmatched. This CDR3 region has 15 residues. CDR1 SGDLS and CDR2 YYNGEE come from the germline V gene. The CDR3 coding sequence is TGTGCCAGCAGCTCATGGAGCGGGAGTGGTGAGACCCAGTACTTC. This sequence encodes CASSSWSGSGETQYF.

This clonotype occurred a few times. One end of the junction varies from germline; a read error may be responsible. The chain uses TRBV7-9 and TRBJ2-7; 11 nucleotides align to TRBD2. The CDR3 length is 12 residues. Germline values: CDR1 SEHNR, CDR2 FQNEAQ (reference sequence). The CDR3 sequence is CASSPTSGSLFF. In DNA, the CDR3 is TGTGCCAGCAGCCCTACTAGCGGGAGTCTGTTCTTC.

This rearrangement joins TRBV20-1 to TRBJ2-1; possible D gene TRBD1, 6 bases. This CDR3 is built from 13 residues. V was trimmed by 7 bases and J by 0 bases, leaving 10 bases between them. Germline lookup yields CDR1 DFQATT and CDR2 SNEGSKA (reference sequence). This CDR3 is CSVEQGSYNEQFF. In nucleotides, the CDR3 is TGCAGTGTCGAACAGGGCTCCTACAATGAGCAGTTCTTC.

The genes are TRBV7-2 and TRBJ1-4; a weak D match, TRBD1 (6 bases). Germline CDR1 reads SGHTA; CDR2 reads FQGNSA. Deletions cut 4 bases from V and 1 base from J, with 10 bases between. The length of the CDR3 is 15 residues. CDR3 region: CASSSVQGTNEKLFF. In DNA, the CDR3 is TGTGCCAGCAGCTCCGTACAGGGAACTAATGAAAAACTGTTTTTT.

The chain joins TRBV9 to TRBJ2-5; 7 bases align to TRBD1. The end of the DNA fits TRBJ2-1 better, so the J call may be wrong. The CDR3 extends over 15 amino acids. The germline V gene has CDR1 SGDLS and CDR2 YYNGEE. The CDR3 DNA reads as TGTGCCAGCAGTGAATCCGGGACAGATTACAATGAGCAGTTCTTC. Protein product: CASSESGTDYNEQFF.

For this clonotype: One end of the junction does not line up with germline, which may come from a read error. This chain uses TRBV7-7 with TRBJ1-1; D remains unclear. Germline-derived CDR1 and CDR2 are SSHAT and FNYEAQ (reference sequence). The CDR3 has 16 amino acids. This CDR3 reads CASSGGRDGVNTEAFF. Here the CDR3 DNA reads TGTGCTAGCAGCGGCGGTCGGGATGGGGTGAACACTGAAGCTTTCTTT.

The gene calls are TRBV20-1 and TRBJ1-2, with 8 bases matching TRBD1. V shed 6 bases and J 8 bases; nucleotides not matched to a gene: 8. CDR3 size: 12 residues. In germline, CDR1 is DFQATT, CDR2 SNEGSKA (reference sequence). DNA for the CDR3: TGCAGTGCCGCTCGACAGGGGCAAGGCTACACCTTC. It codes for CSAARQGQGYTF.

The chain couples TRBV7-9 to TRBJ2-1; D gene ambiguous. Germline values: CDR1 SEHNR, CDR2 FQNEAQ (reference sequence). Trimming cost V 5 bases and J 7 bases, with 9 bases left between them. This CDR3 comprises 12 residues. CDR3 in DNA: TGTGCCAGCAGCATATCAATAAATGAGCAGTTCTTC. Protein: CASSISINEQFF.

DNA for the CDR3: TGCGCCAGCAGCACCGGACAGCCCACCCACGCGAACACCGGGGAGCTGTTTTTT. Its protein product is CASSTGQPTHANTGELFF. The J gene is TRBJ2-2, the V gene TRBV5-1; TRBD1 might be the D (6 bases). V lost 4 bases and J 0 bases, leaving 19 bases between the germline ends. CDR1 and CDR2 (germline): SGHRS, YFSETQ. This CDR3 comprises 18 residues.

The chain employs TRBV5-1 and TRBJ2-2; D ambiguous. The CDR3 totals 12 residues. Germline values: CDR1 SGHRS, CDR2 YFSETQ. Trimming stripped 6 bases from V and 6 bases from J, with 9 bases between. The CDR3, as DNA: TGCGCCAGCATGCACGGCGCCGGGGAGCTGTTTTTT. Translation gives CASMHGAGELFF.

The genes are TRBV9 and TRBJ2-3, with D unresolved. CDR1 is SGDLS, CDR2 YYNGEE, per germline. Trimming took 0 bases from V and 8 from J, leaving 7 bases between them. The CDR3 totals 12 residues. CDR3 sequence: CASSVDQVTQYF. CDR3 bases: TGTGCCAGCAGCGTAGATCAGGTTACGCAGTATTTT.

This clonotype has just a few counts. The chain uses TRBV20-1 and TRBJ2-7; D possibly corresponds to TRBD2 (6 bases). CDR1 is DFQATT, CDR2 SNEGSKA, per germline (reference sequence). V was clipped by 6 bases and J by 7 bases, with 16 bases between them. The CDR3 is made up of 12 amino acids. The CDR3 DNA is TGCAGTGCGAGGGACTTATTATCGGAGCAGTACTTC. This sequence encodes CSARDLLSEQYF.

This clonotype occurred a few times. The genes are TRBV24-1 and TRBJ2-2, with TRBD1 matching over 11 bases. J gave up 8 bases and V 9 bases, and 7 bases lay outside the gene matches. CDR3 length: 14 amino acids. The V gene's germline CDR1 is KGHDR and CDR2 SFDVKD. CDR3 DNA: TGTGCCACCCGAGGACAGGGGGCGTCGGGGGAGCTGTTTTTT. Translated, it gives CATRGQGASGELFF.

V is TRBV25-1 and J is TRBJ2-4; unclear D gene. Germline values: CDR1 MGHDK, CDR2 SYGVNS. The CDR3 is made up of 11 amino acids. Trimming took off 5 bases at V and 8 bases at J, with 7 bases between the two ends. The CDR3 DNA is TGTGCCAGCAGTAGGGAAGACATTCAGTACTTC. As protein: CASSREDIQYF. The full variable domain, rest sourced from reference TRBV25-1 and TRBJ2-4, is EADIYQTPRYLVIGTGKKITLECSQTMGHDKMYWYQQDPGMELHLIHYSYGVNSTEKGDLSSESTVSRIRTEHFPLTLESARPSHTSQYLCASSREDIQYFGAGTRLSVL.

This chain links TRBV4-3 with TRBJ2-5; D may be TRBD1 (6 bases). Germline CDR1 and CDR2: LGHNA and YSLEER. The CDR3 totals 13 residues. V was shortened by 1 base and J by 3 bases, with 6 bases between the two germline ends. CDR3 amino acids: CASSQGQEETQYF. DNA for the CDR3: TGCGCCAGCAGCCAAGGACAGGAAGAGACCCAGTACTTC.

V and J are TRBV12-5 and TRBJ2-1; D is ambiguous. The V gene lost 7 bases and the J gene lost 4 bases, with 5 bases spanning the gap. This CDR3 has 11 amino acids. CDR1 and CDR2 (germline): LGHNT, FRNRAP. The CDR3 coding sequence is TGTGCTAGTGCCCTTTACAATGAGCAGTTCTTC. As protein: CASALYNEQFF.

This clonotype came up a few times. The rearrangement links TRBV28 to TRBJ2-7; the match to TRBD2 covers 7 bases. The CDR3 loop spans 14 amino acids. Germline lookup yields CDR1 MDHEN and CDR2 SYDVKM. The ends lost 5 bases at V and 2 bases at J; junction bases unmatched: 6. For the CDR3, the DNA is TGTGCCAGCAGTAGGGAGGGAGGGCCCTACGAGCAGTACTTC. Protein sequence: CASSREGGPYEQYF.

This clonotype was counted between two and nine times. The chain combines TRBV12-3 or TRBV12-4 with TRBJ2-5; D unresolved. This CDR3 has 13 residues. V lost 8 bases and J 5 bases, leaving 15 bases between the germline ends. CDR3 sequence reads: CASGPQKGETQYF. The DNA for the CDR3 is TGTGCCAGCGGCCCCCAAAAGGGCGAGACCCAGTACTTC.

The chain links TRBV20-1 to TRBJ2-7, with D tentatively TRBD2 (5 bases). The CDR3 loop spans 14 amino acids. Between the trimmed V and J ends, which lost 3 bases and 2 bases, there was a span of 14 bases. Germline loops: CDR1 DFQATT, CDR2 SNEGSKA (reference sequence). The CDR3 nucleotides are TGCAGTGCTAGCAGGTCGAGCGGAGCCTACGAGCAGTACTTC. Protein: CSASRSSGAYEQYF.